This T cell receptor beta chain was retrieved from a study of T cells in Graves' hyperthyroidism and ophthalmopathy. Stable disease denoted Graves' hyperthyroidism without ophthalmopathy progression within 18 months. Regions amplified from RNA transcripts were the TCR beta CDR3 regions. With the HTBI primer set, the TCR CDR3 went through a first round of RT-PCR. One entry per CDR3 protein results from TCRdb running MiXCR on the multiplex PCR reads. Of under 350,000 distinct CDR3 sequences in the sample, under 25% are singletons; the top ten hold around 50%. This clonotype was found many times. Antigen: not known. V dropped 0 bases and J dropped 4; count of bases not matched to a gene: 2. The CDR3 is 15 amino acids. Per the germline V gene, CDR1 is SGHDN and CDR2 is FVKESK. Study-wide findings and caveats: Most expanded thyroid clonotypes above 0.001 also appeared in blood.

The chain combines TRBV14 with TRBJ2-5; 10 bases match TRBD2. This TCR was recovered from a woman in her forties or fifties with Graves' hyperthyroidism. Sequencing input: blood. In DNA form, the CDR3 reads TGTGCCAGCAGCCAAGAAGCGGGGGGGCCAGAGACCCAGTACTTC. This sequence encodes CASSQEAGGPETQYF.